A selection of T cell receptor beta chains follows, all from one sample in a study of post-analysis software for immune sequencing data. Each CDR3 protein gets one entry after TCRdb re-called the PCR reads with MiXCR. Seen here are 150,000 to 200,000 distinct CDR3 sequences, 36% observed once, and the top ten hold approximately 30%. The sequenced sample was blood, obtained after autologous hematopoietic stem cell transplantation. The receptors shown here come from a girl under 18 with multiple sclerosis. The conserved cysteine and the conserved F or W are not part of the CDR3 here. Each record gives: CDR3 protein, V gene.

cdr3_aa: AGSGTLNTGELF
v_call: TRBV6-2/TRBV6-3

cdr3_aa: ASSSGQGMGYT
v_call: TRBV3-1

cdr3_aa: ASSRETGSGNYGYT
v_call: TRBV7-9

cdr3_aa: ASSSQGGYGYT
v_call: TRBV27

cdr3_aa: ASSGQGGKDTQY
v_call: TRBV14

cdr3_aa: ATGGGYGTDTQY
v_call: TRBV28

cdr3_aa: ASTTADTDTQY
v_call: TRBV10-2

cdr3_aa: ASSKGPSDYGYT
v_call: TRBV5-1

cdr3_aa: ASSYSRDTRFYEQY
v_call: TRBV6-5

cdr3_aa: SVGKWNTEAF
v_call: TRBV29-1

cdr3_aa: ASSAGLGVGSYEQY
v_call: TRBV9

cdr3_aa: SARDLVGTDTQY
v_call: TRBV20-1

cdr3_aa: ASSTGLAGASEQY
v_call: TRBV12-3/TRBV12-4

cdr3_aa: ASSELGSGAIGELF
v_call: TRBV7-3

cdr3_aa: SARDASGPSGEQF
v_call: TRBV20-1

cdr3_aa: ASSGGLNAQY
v_call: TRBV5-1

cdr3_aa: ASSLGLAGRNEQF
v_call: TRBV7-2

cdr3_aa: ASSLLAAMSGGSDTQY
v_call: TRBV27

cdr3_aa: ASSKTGTQYNEQF
v_call: TRBV5-5

cdr3_aa: SVGPGTGWGYT
v_call: TRBV29-1

cdr3_aa: ASSSPVGPGLGTDTQY
v_call: TRBV12-3/TRBV12-4

cdr3_aa: ASSTRDNYNEQF
v_call: TRBV11-2

cdr3_aa: SAATDTQY
v_call: TRBV20-1

cdr3_aa: ASSSTNYEQY
v_call: TRBV7-8

cdr3_aa: ASSTGDADLDTQY
v_call: TRBV7-6

cdr3_aa: ASSPPDRTTDTQY
v_call: TRBV7-8

cdr3_aa: ASSLGVQGNQPQH
v_call: TRBV7-2

cdr3_aa: ASTQSGGYTEAF
v_call: TRBV12-3/TRBV12-4

cdr3_aa: ASRTTGVMDGYT
v_call: TRBV9

cdr3_aa: ASSSAMGRHNEQF
v_call: TRBV7-9

cdr3_aa: SARDPSSPFGEF
v_call: TRBV20-1

cdr3_aa: ASNNGEKLF
v_call: TRBV6-2/TRBV6-3

cdr3_aa: ASIGGRTYEQY
v_call: TRBV27

cdr3_aa: ASTPPGHYGYT
v_call: TRBV6-4

cdr3_aa: ASSPQGRGNEQF
v_call: TRBV5-5

cdr3_aa: ASSPETGTKNVQY
v_call: TRBV7-8

cdr3_aa: SAGLAGSSYEQY
v_call: TRBV20-1

cdr3_aa: ASSHGQGGSSYEQY
v_call: TRBV7-9

cdr3_aa: ASSVATGGTEAF
v_call: TRBV9

cdr3_aa: ATDRAYEQY
v_call: TRBV6-1

cdr3_aa: SAPLAGGLYEQY
v_call: TRBV20-1

cdr3_aa: SARRGSGLSTDTQY
v_call: TRBV20-1

cdr3_aa: ASSLVYEQY
v_call: TRBV5-1

cdr3_aa: ASSLLRRGSEETQY
v_call: TRBV28

cdr3_aa: ATSDSGTDHYSNQPQH
v_call: TRBV24-1

cdr3_aa: ASSPGQGYEQY
v_call: TRBV7-7

cdr3_aa: ASSIGLSYLNIQY
v_call: TRBV19

cdr3_aa: ASSHSAGYT
v_call: TRBV3-1